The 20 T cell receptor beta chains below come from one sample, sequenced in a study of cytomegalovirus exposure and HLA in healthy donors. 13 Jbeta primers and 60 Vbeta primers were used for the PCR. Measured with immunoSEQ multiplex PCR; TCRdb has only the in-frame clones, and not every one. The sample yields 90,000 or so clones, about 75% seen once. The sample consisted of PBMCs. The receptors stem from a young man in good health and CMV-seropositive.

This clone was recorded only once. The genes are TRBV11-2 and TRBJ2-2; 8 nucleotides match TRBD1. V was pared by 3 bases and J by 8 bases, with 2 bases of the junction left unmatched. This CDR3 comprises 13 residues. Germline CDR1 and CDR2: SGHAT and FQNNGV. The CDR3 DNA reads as TGTGCCAGCAGCTTCCGGACAGGGGGGGAGCTGTTTTTT. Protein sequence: CASSFRTGGELFF.

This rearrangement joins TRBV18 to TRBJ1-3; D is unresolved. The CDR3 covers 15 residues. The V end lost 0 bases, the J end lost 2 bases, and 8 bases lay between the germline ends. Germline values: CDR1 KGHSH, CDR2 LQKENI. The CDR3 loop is CASSPPLATGNTIYF. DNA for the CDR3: TGTGCCAGCTCACCACCGTTGGCAACTGGAAACACCATATATTTT.

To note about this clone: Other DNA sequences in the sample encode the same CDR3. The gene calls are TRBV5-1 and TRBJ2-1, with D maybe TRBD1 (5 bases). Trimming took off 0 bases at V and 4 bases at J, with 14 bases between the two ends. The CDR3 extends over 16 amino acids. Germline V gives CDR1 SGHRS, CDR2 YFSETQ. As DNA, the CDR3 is TGCGCCAGCAGCTTGGTTCCCAGGGTCCGGTACAATGAGCAGTTCTTC. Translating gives CASSLVPRVRYNEQFF.

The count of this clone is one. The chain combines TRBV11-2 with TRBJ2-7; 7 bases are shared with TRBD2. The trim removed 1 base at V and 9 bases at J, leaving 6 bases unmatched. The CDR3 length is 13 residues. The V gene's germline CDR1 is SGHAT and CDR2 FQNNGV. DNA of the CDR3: TGTGCCAGCAGCTTAGGGGGGAGGGTGGCGCAGTACTTC. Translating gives CASSLGGRVAQYF.

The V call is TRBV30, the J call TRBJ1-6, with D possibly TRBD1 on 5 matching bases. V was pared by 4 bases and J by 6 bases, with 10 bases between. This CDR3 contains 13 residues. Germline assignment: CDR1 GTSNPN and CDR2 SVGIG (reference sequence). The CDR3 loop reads CAWNWQGNSPLHF. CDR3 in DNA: TGTGCCTGGAACTGGCAGGGTAATTCACCCCTCCACTTT.

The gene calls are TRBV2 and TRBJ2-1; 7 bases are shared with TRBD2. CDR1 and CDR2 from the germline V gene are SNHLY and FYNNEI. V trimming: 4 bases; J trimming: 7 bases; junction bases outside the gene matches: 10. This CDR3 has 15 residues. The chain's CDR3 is CASSGERGFGNEQFF. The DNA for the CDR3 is TGTGCCAGCAGTGGTGAGCGGGGTTTTGGTAATGAGCAGTTCTTC.

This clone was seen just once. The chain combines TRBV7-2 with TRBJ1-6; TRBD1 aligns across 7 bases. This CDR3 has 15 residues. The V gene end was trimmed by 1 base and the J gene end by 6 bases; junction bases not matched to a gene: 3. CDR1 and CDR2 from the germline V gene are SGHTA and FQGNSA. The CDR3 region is CASSLGNRGNSPLHF. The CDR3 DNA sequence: TGTGCCAGCAGCTTAGGGAACAGGGGTAATTCACCCCTCCACTTT.

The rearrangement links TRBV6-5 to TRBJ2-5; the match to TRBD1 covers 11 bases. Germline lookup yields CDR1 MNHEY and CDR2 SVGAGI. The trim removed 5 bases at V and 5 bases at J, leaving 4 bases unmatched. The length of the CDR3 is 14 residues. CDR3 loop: CASSEGQGAETQYF. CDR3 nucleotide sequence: TGTGCCAGCAGTGAAGGACAGGGGGCTGAGACCCAGTACTTC.

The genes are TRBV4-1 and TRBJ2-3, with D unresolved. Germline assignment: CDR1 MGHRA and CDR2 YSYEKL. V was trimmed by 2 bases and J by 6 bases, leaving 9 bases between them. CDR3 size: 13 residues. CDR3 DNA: TGCGCCAGCAGCCAACTACTATTGGATACGCAGTATTTT. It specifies CASSQLLLDTQYF.

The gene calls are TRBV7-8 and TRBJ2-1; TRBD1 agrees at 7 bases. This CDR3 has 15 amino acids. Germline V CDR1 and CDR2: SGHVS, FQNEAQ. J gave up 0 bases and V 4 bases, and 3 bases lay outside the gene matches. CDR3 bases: TGTGCCAGCAGCTCCCGACAGGGCTCCTACAATGAGCAGTTCTTC. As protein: CASSSRQGSYNEQFF.

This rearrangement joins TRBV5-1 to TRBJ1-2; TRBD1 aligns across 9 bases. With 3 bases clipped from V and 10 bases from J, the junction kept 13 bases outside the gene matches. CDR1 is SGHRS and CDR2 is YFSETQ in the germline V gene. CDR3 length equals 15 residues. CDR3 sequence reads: CASSSGQGDRNAYTF. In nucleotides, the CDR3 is TGCGCCAGCAGCTCGGGACAGGGAGATCGGAATGCCTACACCTTC. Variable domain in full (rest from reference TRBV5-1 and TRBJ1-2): KAGVTQTPRYLIKTRGQQVTLSCSPISGHRSVSWYQQTPGQGLQFLFEYFSETQRNKGNFPGRFSGRQFSNSRSEMNVSTLELGDSALYLCASSSGQGDRNAYTFGSGTRLTVV.

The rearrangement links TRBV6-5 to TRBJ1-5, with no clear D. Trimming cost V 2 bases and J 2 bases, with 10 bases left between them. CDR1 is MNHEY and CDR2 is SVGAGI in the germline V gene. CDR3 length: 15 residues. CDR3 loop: CASSYTSGRNQPQHF. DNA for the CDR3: TGTGCCAGCAGTTACACGTCCGGTCGCAATCAGCCCCAGCATTTT.

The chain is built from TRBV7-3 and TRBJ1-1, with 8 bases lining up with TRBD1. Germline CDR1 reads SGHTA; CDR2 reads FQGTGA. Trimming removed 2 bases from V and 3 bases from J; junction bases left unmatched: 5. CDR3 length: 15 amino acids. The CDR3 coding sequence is TGTGCCAGCAGCTTAGCCGGGACAGGTGACACTGAAGCTTTCTTT. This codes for CASSLAGTGDTEAFF.

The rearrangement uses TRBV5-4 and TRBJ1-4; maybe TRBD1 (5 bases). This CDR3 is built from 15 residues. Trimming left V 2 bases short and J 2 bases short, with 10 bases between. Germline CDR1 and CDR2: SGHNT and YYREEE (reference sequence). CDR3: CASSLGVRTNEKLFF. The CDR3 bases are TGTGCCAGCAGCTTAGGGGTTAGGACTAATGAAAAACTGTTTTTT.

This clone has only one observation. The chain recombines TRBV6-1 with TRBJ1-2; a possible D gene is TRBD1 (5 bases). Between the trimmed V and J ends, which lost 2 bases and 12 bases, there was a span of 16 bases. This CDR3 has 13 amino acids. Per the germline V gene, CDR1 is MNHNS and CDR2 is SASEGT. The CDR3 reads CASSEPGRRGDTF. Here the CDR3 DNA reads TGTGCCAGCAGTGAACCGGGACGGAGGGGCGACACCTTC.

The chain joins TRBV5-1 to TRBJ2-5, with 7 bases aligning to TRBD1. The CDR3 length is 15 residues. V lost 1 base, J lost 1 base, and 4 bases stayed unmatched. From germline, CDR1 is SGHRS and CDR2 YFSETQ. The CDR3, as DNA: TGCGCCAGCAGCTTGCTACCAGGGGGCCAAGAGACCCAGTACTTC. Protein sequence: CASSLLPGGQETQYF.

CDR3 DNA sequence: TGTGCCAGCAGTTACAATCGACGGGCTAATGAAAAACTGTTTTTT. Translating gives CASSYNRRANEKLFF. The V gene is TRBV6-5, the J gene TRBJ1-4; unclear D gene. This CDR3 is built from 15 residues. Germline loops: CDR1 MNHEY, CDR2 SVGAGI. Trimming pared 2 bases from V and 3 bases from J, leaving 10 bases between.

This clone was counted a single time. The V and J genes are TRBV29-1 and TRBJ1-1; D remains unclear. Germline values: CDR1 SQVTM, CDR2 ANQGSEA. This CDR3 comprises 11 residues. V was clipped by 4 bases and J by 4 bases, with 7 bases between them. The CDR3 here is CSVVRSTEAFF. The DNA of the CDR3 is TGCAGCGTTGTCCGTAGCACTGAAGCTTTCTTT.

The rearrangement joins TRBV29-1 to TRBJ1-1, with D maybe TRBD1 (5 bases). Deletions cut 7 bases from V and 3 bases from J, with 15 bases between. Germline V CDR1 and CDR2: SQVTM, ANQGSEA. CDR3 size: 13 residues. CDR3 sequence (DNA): TGCAGCGCCAATCCCCGGGGGGACACTGAAGCTTTCTTT. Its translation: CSANPRGDTEAFF.

The CDR3 coding sequence is TGTGCCAGTAAGGAACAGGGGACAACAAGGTGGGGCTACACCTTC. Its translation is CASKEQGTTRWGYTF. The chain couples TRBV19 to TRBJ1-2; TRBD1 agrees at 7 bases. The CDR3 spans 15 residues. Germline values: CDR1 LNHDA, CDR2 SQIVND (reference sequence). Trimming removed 7 bases from V and 8 bases from J; junction bases left unmatched: 16.